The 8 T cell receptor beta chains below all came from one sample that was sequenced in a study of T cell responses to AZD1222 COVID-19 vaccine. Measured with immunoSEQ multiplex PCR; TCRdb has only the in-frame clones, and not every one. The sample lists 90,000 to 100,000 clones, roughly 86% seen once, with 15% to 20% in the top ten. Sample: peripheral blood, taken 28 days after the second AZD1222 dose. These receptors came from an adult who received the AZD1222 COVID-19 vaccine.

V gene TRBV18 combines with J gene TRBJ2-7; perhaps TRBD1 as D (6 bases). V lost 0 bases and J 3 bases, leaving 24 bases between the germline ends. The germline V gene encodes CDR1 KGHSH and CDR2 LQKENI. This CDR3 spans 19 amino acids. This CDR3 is CASSPPLSFRDTFYYEQYF. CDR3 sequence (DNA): TGTGCCAGCTCACCACCGCTTAGTTTCCGGGACACCTTCTACTACGAGCAGTACTTC. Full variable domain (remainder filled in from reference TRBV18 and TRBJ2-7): NAGVMQNPRHLVRRRGQEARLRCSPMKGHSHVYWYRQLPEEGLKFMVYLQKENIIDESGMPKERFSAEFPKEGPSILRIQQVVRGDSAAYFCASSPPLSFRDTFYYEQYFGPGTRLTVT.

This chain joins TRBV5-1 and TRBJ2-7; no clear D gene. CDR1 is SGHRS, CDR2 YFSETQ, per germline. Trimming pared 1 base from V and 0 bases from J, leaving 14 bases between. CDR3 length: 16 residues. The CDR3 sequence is CASSLTVALTSYEQYF. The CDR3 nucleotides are TGCGCCAGCAGCTTGACAGTAGCACTCACCTCCTACGAGCAGTACTTC.

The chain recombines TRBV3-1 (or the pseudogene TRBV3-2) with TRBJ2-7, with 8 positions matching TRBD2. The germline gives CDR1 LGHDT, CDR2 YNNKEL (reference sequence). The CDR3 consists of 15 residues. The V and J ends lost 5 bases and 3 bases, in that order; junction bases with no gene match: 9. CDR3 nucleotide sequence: TGTGCCAGCAGCTCTCGTGATAGCGGGATCTACGAGCAGTACTTC. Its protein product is CASSSRDSGIYEQYF.

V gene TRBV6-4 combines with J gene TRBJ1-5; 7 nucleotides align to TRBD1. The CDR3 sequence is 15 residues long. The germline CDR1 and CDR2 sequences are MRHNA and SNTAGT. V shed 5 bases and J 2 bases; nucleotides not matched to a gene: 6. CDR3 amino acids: CASSPQGGGNQPQHF. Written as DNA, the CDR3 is TGTGCCAGCAGTCCTCAGGGGGGGGGCAATCAGCCCCAGCATTTT.

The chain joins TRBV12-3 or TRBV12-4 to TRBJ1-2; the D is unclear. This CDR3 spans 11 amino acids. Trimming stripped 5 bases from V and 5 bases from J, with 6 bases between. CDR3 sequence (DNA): TGTGCCAGCAGTGCTACGTATGGCTACACCTTC. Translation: CASSATYGYTF.

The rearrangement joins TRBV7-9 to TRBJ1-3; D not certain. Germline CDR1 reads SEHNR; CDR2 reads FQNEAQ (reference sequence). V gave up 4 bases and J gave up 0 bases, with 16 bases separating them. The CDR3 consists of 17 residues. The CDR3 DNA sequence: TGTGCCAGCAGCTCCCCGGGCATGTCGAGCTCTGGAAACACCATATATTTT. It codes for CASSSPGMSSSGNTIYF.

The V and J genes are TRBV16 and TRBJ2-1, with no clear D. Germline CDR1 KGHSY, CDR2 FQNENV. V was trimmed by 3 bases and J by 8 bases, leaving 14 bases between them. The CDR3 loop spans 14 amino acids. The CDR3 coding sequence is TGTGCCAGCAGCCATCACTTGAGAGTCGATGAGCAGTTCTTC. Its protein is CASSHHLRVDEQFF.

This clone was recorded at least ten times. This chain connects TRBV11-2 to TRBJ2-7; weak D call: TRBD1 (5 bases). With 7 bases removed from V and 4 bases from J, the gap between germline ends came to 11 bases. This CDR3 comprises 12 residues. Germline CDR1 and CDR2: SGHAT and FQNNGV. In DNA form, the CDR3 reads TGTGCCAGCATGGGGCCCGAATACGAGCAGTACTTC. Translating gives CASMGPEYEQYF.